Following are 4 T cell receptor beta chains from one sample sequenced in a study of PD-1 blockade in classical Hodgkin lymphoma. TCRdb's table, derived via immunoSEQ multiplex PCR, lists solely in-frame clones and lacks some. The sample includes 25,000 to 35,000 clones, roughly three quarters of them seen just once. Each patient experienced a relapse that followed autologous stem cell transplantation, and brentuximab vedotin exposure varied. The sample was peripheral blood mononuclear cells (PBMCs), taken before the second cycle of nivolumab. These receptors were taken from a human donor with classical Hodgkin lymphoma.

This chain connects TRBV7-9 to TRBJ2-2, with a possible D match to TRBD1 (6 bases). The length of the CDR3 is 16 residues. V was clipped by 4 bases and J by 5 bases, with 17 bases between them. Germline values: CDR1 SEHNR, CDR2 FQNEAQ (reference sequence). The CDR3 DNA is TGTGCCAGCAGCTCGATGGCAGGGGCGAGAACCGGGGAGCTGTTTTTT. Translated: CASSSMAGARTGELFF.

The rearrangement uses TRBV6-6 and TRBJ1-6; D unclear. Germline V lookup: CDR1 MNHNY, CDR2 SVGAGI (reference sequence). V was cut by 0 bases and J by 6 bases, with 9 bases left in between. CDR3 length: 15 amino acids. The CDR3 loop reads CASSYSSRINSPLHF. The DNA for the CDR3 is TGTGCCAGCAGTTACTCCTCCCGGATTAATTCACCCCTCCACTTT.

The chain has TRBV6-5 and TRBJ1-3, with 7 bases lining up with TRBD1. CDR1 MNHEY and CDR2 SVGAGI come from the germline V gene. There are 16 residues in the CDR3. V lost 0 bases and J lost 0; bases outside the gene matches: 2. The CDR3 here is CASSYSGGGSGNTIYF. The CDR3 nucleotides read TGTGCCAGCAGTTACTCAGGGGGCGGCTCTGGAAACACCATATATTTT.

The chain employs TRBV28 and TRBJ1-1, with D unresolved. CDR1 is MDHEN, CDR2 SYDVKM, per germline. CDR3 length: 11 amino acids. Trimming took off 3 bases at V and 2 bases at J, with 1 base between the two ends. The CDR3 sequence is CASSFNTEAFF. For the CDR3, the DNA is TGTGCCAGCAGTTTCAACACTGAAGCTTTCTTT.